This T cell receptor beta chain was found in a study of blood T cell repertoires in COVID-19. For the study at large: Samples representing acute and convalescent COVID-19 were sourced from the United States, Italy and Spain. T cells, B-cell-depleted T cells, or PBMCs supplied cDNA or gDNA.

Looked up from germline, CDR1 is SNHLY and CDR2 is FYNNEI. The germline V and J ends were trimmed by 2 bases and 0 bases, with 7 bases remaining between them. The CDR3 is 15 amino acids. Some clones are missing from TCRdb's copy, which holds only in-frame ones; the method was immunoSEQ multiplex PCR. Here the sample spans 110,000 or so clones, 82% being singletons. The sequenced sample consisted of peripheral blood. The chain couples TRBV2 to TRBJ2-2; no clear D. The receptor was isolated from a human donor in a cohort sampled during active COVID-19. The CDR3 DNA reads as TGTGCCAGCAGTGAACAGGTCGCGAACACCGGGGAGCTGTTTTTT. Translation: CASSEQVANTGELFF.